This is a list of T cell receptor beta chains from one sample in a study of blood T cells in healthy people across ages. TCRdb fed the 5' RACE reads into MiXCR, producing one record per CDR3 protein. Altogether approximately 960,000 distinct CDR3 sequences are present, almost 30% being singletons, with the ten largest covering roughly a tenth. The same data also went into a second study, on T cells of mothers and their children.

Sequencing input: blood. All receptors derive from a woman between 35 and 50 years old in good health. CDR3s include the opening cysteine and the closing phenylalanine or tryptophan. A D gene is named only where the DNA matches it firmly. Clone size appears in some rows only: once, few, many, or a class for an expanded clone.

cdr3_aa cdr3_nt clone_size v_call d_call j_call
CASSINYEQYF TGTGCCAGCAGCATAAACTACGAGCAGTACTTC many TRBV7-2 - TRBJ2-7
CASSQVPDYGYTF TGTGCCAGCAGCCAAGTTCCGGACTATGGCTACACCTTC many TRBV4-1 - TRBJ1-2
CSASHRDRDNGYTF TGCAGTGCTAGCCACCGGGACAGGGACAACGGCTACACCTTC many TRBV20-1 TRBD1 TRBJ1-2
CASSRDYQYPQHF TGTGCCAGCAGTCGGGACTATCAATATCCCCAGCATTTT - TRBV6-2/TRBV6-3 - TRBJ1-5
CASSFPQPPTDTQYF TGTGCCAGCAGTTTTCCACAGCCACCCACAGATACGCAGTATTTT few TRBV28 - TRBJ2-3
CSAPSGGTSDTQYF TGCAGTGCGCCTTCGGGGGGGACGTCAGATACGCAGTATTTT - TRBV20-1 TRBD2 TRBJ2-3
CASSPAAGTSGSNEQYF TGTGCCAGCAGTCCTGCGGCGGGGACTAGTGGTTCCAATGAGCAGTACTTC - TRBV7-2 TRBD2 TRBJ2-7
CACSVTGKKKTQYF TGTGCCTGCAGCGTAACAGGGAAAAAGAAGACCCAGTACTTC - TRBV11-2 - TRBJ2-5
CASNLEVVGVGYGYTF TGTGCCAGCAACCTTGAGGTCGTAGGGGTGGGCTATGGCTACACCTTC - TRBV7-2 - TRBJ1-2
CASSLQGQGATGELFF TGCGCCAGCAGCCTACAGGGACAGGGGGCTACCGGGGAGCTGTTTTTT once TRBV5-1 TRBD1 TRBJ2-2
CAIRNRDDQPQHF TGTGCCATCCGCAACAGGGACGATCAGCCCCAGCATTTT - TRBV10-3 - TRBJ1-5
CASSLAGEGNIQYF TGTGCCAGCAGCTTAGCGGGGGAGGGAAACATTCAGTACTTC few TRBV7-8 TRBD2 TRBJ2-4
CSVEIGGANGNTIYF TGCAGCGTTGAAATTGGGGGCGCGAACGGAAACACCATATATTTT few TRBV29-1 - TRBJ1-3
CASSQGAQEKLFF TGCGCCAGCAGCCAGGGGGCGCAGGAAAAACTGTTTTTT few TRBV4-1 - TRBJ1-4
CSAREPAHEQFF TGCAGTGCTAGGGAACCAGCCCATGAGCAGTTCTTC - TRBV20-1 - TRBJ2-1
CASSPQGQNNQPQHF TGTGCCAGCTCACCTCAGGGACAAAACAATCAGCCCCAGCATTTT few TRBV18 - TRBJ1-5
CASSQYRSTDTQYF TGTGCCAGCAGCCAATACCGTAGCACAGATACGCAGTATTTT - TRBV3-1 - TRBJ2-3
CASSPTGYGAYEQYF TGTGCCAGCAGTCCAACAGGGTATGGAGCCTACGAGCAGTACTTC many TRBV9 - TRBJ2-7
CASRSGANTDTQYF TGTGCCAGCAGATCTGGAGCCAACACAGATACACAGTATTTT - TRBV27 - TRBJ2-3
CASSLTGVRGRFGHTF TGTGCCAGCAGTTTAACGGGAGTCAGGGGGCGGTTTGGCCACACCTTC few TRBV12-3/TRBV12-4 TRBD1 TRBJ1-2
CASRPGTGGYEQYF TGTGCCAGCAGGCCCGGGACAGGGGGCTACGAGCAGTACTTC many TRBV28 TRBD1 TRBJ2-7
CASSPASGENYNEQFF TGTGCCAGCAGCCCCGCTAGCGGGGAGAACTACAATGAGCAGTTCTTC - TRBV7-3 TRBD2 TRBJ2-1
CAWSRDSNIQYF TGTGCCTGGAGTCGGGACTCAAACATTCAGTACTTC - TRBV30 - TRBJ2-4
CASSSPYRGNYGYTF TGTGCCAGCAGTTCCCCTTACAGGGGAAATTATGGCTACACCTTC few TRBV28 TRBD1 TRBJ1-2
CATSQENRGAYGYTF TGTGCCACATCTCAGGAGAACAGGGGTGCCTATGGCTACACCTTC - TRBV2 TRBD1 TRBJ1-2
CASSLGRGGQSEQFF TGTGCCAGCAGCTTAGGGCGGGGGGGCCAGTCTGAGCAGTTCTTC - TRBV7-2 TRBD2 TRBJ2-1
CASSLGGTFDFF TGTGCCAGCAGTTTGGGTGGGACCTTCGATTTCTTT many TRBV12-3/TRBV12-4 - TRBJ1-1
CASSVDQARETQYF TGTGCCAGCAGCGTAGATCAAGCGAGGGAGACCCAGTACTTC - TRBV9 - TRBJ2-5
CASTLGGTGADTQYF TGTGCCAGCACCTTAGGGGGGACTGGCGCAGATACGCAGTATTTT - TRBV12-3/TRBV12-4 - TRBJ2-3
CATITGGGYTF TGTGCCACCATCACAGGGGGTGGCTACACCTTC many TRBV7-2 TRBD1 TRBJ1-2
CASSLVGERGVEDTQYF TGTGCCAGCAGCTTAGTCGGCGAGCGGGGGGTCGAGGATACGCAGTATTTT few TRBV7-2 TRBD2 TRBJ2-3
CASSMGGLAAYNEQFF TGTGCCAGTAGTATGGGAGGACTAGCGGCATACAATGAGCAGTTCTTC few TRBV19 TRBD2 TRBJ2-1
CASSPSRGLIDTQYF TGTGCCAGCAGTCCGTCGAGGGGGCTCATAGATACGCAGTATTTT many TRBV27 TRBD1 TRBJ2-3
CASSPPGSNGETQYF TGTGCCAGCAGCCCCCCCGGGAGTAATGGAGAGACCCAGTACTTC many TRBV3-1 - TRBJ2-5
CASSQGSHEQYF TGTGCCAGCAGTCAGGGATCCCACGAGCAGTACTTC many TRBV12-3/TRBV12-4 - TRBJ2-7
CASSAQGKDGYTF TGTGCCAGCAGTGCACAGGGGAAGGATGGCTACACCTTC - TRBV12-3/TRBV12-4 TRBD1 TRBJ1-2
CATSRGSPRGVSYNEQFF TGTGCCACCAGCAGAGGGTCCCCGCGGGGGGTCTCCTACAATGAGCAGTTCTTC few TRBV15 TRBD2 TRBJ2-1
CASSLGGLEKTQYF TGTGCCAGCAGCCTCGGTGGGCTCGAGAAGACCCAGTACTTC - TRBV28 - TRBJ2-5
CASSGLAGIGEQFF TGTGCCAGCAGTGGACTAGCTGGGATCGGTGAGCAGTTCTTC - TRBV6-4 TRBD2 TRBJ2-1
CASRTTGLVQPQHF TGTGCCAGCAGAACCACAGGGTTGGTGCAGCCCCAGCATTTT - TRBV28 - TRBJ1-5
CASSRRGGNTEAFF TGCGCCAGCTCCCGGAGGGGAGGGAACACTGAAGCTTTCTTT many TRBV5-1 - TRBJ1-1
CASTLGTGPEQYF TGTGCCAGCACCCTCGGGACAGGGCCCGAGCAGTACTTC - TRBV28 TRBD1 TRBJ2-7
CSVRYRERNTEAFF TGCAGCGTCAGATACCGGGAAAGAAACACTGAAGCTTTCTTT - TRBV29-1 - TRBJ1-1
CASSPGGQRNYEQYF TGTGCCAGCAGCCCGGGAGGACAGCGGAACTACGAGCAGTACTTC few TRBV28 - TRBJ2-7
CASSLVQGPGSPLHF TGTGCCAGCAGCTTAGTCCAAGGCCCTGGATCACCCCTCCACTTT few TRBV7-8 - TRBJ1-6
CASSLAGQRGEKLFF TGTGCCAGCAGTTTAGCAGGCCAGAGAGGGGAAAAACTGTTTTTT - TRBV12-3/TRBV12-4 - TRBJ1-4
CASSKTGYYGYTF TGTGCCAGCAGTAAAACAGGGTACTATGGCTACACCTTC few TRBV6-5 - TRBJ1-2
CASSVEGRLTGETQYF TGTGCCAGCAGCGTAGAGGGGAGGCTAACGGGGGAGACCCAGTACTTC many TRBV9 - TRBJ2-5
CASSEQKGQGFGYTF TGTGCCAGCAGTGAGCAGAAAGGACAGGGATTTGGCTACACCTTC - TRBV2 TRBD1 TRBJ1-2
CVSGLTNTEAFF TGTGTCAGCGGGCTGACGAACACTGAAGCTTTCTTT - TRBV7-2 - TRBJ1-1
CASGEGNYGYTF TGCGCCAGCGGGGAGGGAAACTATGGCTACACCTTC many TRBV4-3 - TRBJ1-2
CATSQEAADTQYF TGTGCCACCAGCCAGGAGGCGGCAGATACGCAGTATTTT - TRBV24-1 - TRBJ2-3
CSVAKLDGGYEQYF TGCAGCGTTGCGAAACTGGACGGGGGCTACGAGCAGTACTTC few TRBV29-1 - TRBJ2-7
CSARDRGRMNTEAFF TGCAGTGCTAGAGACAGGGGGAGAATGAACACTGAAGCTTTCTTT few TRBV20-1 TRBD1 TRBJ1-1